This is a list of T cell receptor beta chains from one sample in a study of blood T cell repertoires in COVID-19. Data came from immunoSEQ multiplex PCR; TCRdb stores just in-frame clones and leaves some out. The table shows roughly 38,000 clones, with 80% to 90% occurring only once. The specimen sequenced was peripheral blood. The receptors were sampled from a man between 60 and 75 years old in a cohort sampled during active COVID-19. The CDR3 runs from the conserved cysteine through the conserved F or W. Each record gives: J gene, D gene, clone size, CDR3 length, V gene, CDR3 DNA, CDR3 protein. D genes are given only for firm matches. Some rows mark clone size as missing; the rest say once, few, many or name a class of expanded clone.

j_gene: TRBJ2-2; d_gene: NA; abundance: NA; len: 20; v_gene: TRBV10-3; CDR3nt: TGTGCCATCAAAGCGTATAGGTCTGTCCAACCCCTCGCGAACACCGGGGAGCTGTTTTTT; CDR3aa: CAIKAYRSVQPLANTGELFF
j_gene: TRBJ2-5; d_gene: NA; abundance: NA; len: 12; v_gene: TRBV9; CDR3nt: TGTGCCAGCAGCGCCGGCCAAGAGACCCAGTACTTC; CDR3aa: CASSAGQETQYF
j_gene: TRBJ1-1; d_gene: NA; abundance: NA; len: 15; v_gene: TRBV18; CDR3nt: TGTGCCAGCTCACCACCCGCCGGGAGGAACACTGAAGCTTTCTTT; CDR3aa: CASSPPAGRNTEAFF
j_gene: TRBJ1-6; d_gene: TRBD1; abundance: NA; len: 14; v_gene: TRBV6-5; CDR3nt: TGTGCCAGCAGTCACAGGGGAGTCGGTTCACCCCTCCACTTT; CDR3aa: CASSHRGVGSPLHF
j_gene: TRBJ2-3; d_gene: TRBD1; abundance: few; len: 15; v_gene: TRBV27; CDR3nt: TGTGCCAGCAGCGGACAGGGGTGGTCCACAGATACGCAGTATTTT; CDR3aa: CASSGQGWSTDTQYF
j_gene: TRBJ2-2; d_gene: NA; abundance: NA; len: 13; v_gene: TRBV28; CDR3nt: TGTGCCACCCCACCAACTTACACCGGGGAGCTGTTTTTT; CDR3aa: CATPPTYTGELFF
j_gene: TRBJ1-5; d_gene: TRBD1; abundance: NA; len: 14; v_gene: TRBV2; CDR3nt: TGTGCCAGCAGTGTGGTGGAGGGGGCGAGGCCCCAGCATTTT; CDR3aa: CASSVVEGARPQHF
j_gene: TRBJ1-2; d_gene: NA; abundance: NA; len: 14; v_gene: TRBV11-3; CDR3nt: TGTGCCAGCAGCTTAACCCGCAGTAACTATGGCTACACCTTC; CDR3aa: CASSLTRSNYGYTF
j_gene: TRBJ1-2; d_gene: TRBD1; abundance: once; len: 16; v_gene: TRBV13; CDR3nt: TGTGCCAGCAGCTTAGGGATGGGACAGGGATTCTATGGCTACACCTTC; CDR3aa: CASSLGMGQGFYGYTF
j_gene: TRBJ2-1; d_gene: NA; abundance: NA; len: 12; v_gene: TRBV3-1/TRBV3-2; CDR3nt: TGTGCCAGCAGCCCTTATGACAATGAGCAGTTCTTC; CDR3aa: CASSPYDNEQFF
j_gene: TRBJ1-5; d_gene: NA; abundance: NA; len: 13; v_gene: TRBV6-2/TRBV6-3; CDR3nt: TGTGCCAGCAGTTACGACTGGGTTCAGCCCCAGCATTTT; CDR3aa: CASSYDWVQPQHF
j_gene: TRBJ2-2; d_gene: TRBD2; abundance: NA; len: 16; v_gene: TRBV5-1; CDR3nt: TGCGCCAGCAGCTTGCCCAGCGGGGGGAACACCGGGGAGCTGTTTTTT; CDR3aa: CASSLPSGGNTGELFF
j_gene: TRBJ2-3; d_gene: NA; abundance: NA; len: 11; v_gene: TRBV2; CDR3nt: TGTGCCAGCTACCTCAGAGATACGCAGTATTTT; CDR3aa: CASYLRDTQYF
j_gene: TRBJ2-1; d_gene: NA; abundance: once; len: 14; v_gene: TRBV5-4; CDR3nt: TGTGCCAGCAGCTCGCGGGGCCAGCCGGCTGAGCAGTTCTTC; CDR3aa: CASSSRGQPAEQFF
j_gene: TRBJ2-3; d_gene: TRBD2; abundance: NA; len: 16; v_gene: TRBV4-1; CDR3nt: TGCGCCAGCAGCCAGGTAGCGGGATCTAGCACAGATACGCAGTATTTT; CDR3aa: CASSQVAGSSTDTQYF
j_gene: TRBJ2-7; d_gene: TRBD2; abundance: NA; len: 15; v_gene: TRBV6-6; CDR3nt: TGTGCCAGCAGCCCCCCGACTAGCGGGGCCCTCGAGCAGTACTTC; CDR3aa: CASSPPTSGALEQYF
j_gene: TRBJ2-7; d_gene: TRBD1; abundance: NA; len: 14; v_gene: TRBV5-1; CDR3nt: TGCGCCAGCAGCTTGGGGCAGGGGGTGAAGGAGCAGTACTTC; CDR3aa: CASSLGQGVKEQYF
j_gene: TRBJ1-5; d_gene: NA; abundance: NA; len: 11; v_gene: TRBV10-1; CDR3nt: TGCGCCAGGTTCATCAATCAGCCCCAGCATTTT; CDR3aa: CARFINQPQHF
j_gene: TRBJ1-2; d_gene: TRBD1; abundance: NA; len: 17; v_gene: TRBV28; CDR3nt: TGTGCCAGCACCCGGGGACAGGGTATCCCCCTTTCGACAATCTACACCTTC; CDR3aa: CASTRGQGIPLSTIYTF
j_gene: TRBJ1-6; d_gene: NA; abundance: NA; len: 16; v_gene: TRBV21-1; CDR3nt: TGTGCCAGCAGCAAAAATGACAGGTCCTATAATTCACCCCTCCACTTT; CDR3aa: CASSKNDRSYNSPLHF
j_gene: TRBJ1-1; d_gene: NA; abundance: NA; len: 12; v_gene: TRBV13; CDR3nt: TGTGCCAGCAGCCACATGGCGGCTGAAGCTTTCTTT; CDR3aa: CASSHMAAEAFF
j_gene: TRBJ2-7; d_gene: NA; abundance: NA; len: 15; v_gene: TRBV5-1; CDR3nt: TGCGCCAGCAGCTTGGCCTGGCAGGATTTTTACGAGCAGTACTTC; CDR3aa: CASSLAWQDFYEQYF
j_gene: TRBJ1-2; d_gene: TRBD1; abundance: once; len: 15; v_gene: TRBV7-2; CDR3nt: TGTGCCAGCAGCTTAGCGACAGGGGGCGGCTATGGCTACACCTTC; CDR3aa: CASSLATGGGYGYTF
j_gene: TRBJ2-7; d_gene: TRBD2; abundance: large; len: 14; v_gene: TRBV27; CDR3nt: TGTGCCAGCAGGATAGCGGGGGACACCTACGAGCAGTACTTC; CDR3aa: CASRIAGDTYEQYF
j_gene: TRBJ1-3; d_gene: NA; abundance: NA; len: 13; v_gene: TRBV3-1/TRBV3-2; CDR3nt: TGTGCCAGCAGCCAAATGAGAGGAAACACCATATATTTT; CDR3aa: CASSQMRGNTIYF
j_gene: TRBJ1-1; d_gene: TRBD1; abundance: NA; len: 16; v_gene: TRBV7-8; CDR3nt: TGTGCCAGCAGCTTGCTGGACAGGGGGGTGCGAACTGAAGCTTTCTTT; CDR3aa: CASSLLDRGVRTEAFF